This T cell receptor (beta chain) was profiled in a study of spatial heterogeneity in lung cancer. Study information: Alpha-chain detections were consistently fewer than beta-chain detections among the sequences.

Indicated time point: sample taken at primary tumor resection. Extraction of whole RNA from tumor, nontumor lung or frozen PBMC preceded unsorted sequencing. A total of under 80 untreated early-stage non-small cell lung cancer patients served as donors. This clonotype was counted at least ten times. Germline V lookup: CDR1 WSHSY, CDR2 SAAADI. This CDR3 spans 17 amino acids. The J segment lost 4 bases and the V segment lost 5 bases, leaving 16 bases of the junction unmatched. TCRdb ran MiXCR on the 5' RACE reads and lists one entry per CDR3 protein. The data show approximately 40,000 distinct CDR3 sequences, roughly 7% seen once.

The sequence was obtained from a female donor with early-stage non-small cell lung cancer. V and J are TRBV10-2 and TRBJ1-2; 7 bases are a match to TRBD1. The material sequenced was PBMCs, taken at surgery. CDR3 region: CASSFRDSGPIGYGYTF. CDR3 in DNA: TGCGCCAGCAGTTTCCGGGACAGTGGGCCGATAGGCTATGGCTACACCTTC.